What follows is one T cell receptor (beta chain) and its context. This receptor's antigen is unknown. Base qualities are missing; no much larger clone stands one base away. Libraries came from RT-PCR. The run used an Illumina HiSeq 2500. Using fastp trimming at Q25 and MiXCR clonotype assembly, TCRdb reanalyzed the public sequencing data and kept in-frame beta chains. Each entry merges the rows of one CDR3 protein and shows their most common DNA and genes. The sample table holds approximately 700,000 distinct CDR3 sequences, of which approximately 13% were seen once. Of the sample, roughly 6.4% falls within the top ten clones. The data were obtained in a study of response to subunit inactivated influenza vaccine (dated by TCRdb to 2016 to 2019). Context from the whole study: To follow how T cells responded to a trivalent subunit inactivated influenza vaccine, the researchers relied on deep quantitative profiling of the T cell receptor repertoire. On the study overall, not on this receptor specifically: The authors suggested that each seasonal influenza vaccination may recruit only a limited number of new T cells.

V loses 2 bases, J loses 4 bases, and the germline ends lie 14 bases apart. The CDR3 holds 15 amino acids from the cysteine to the phenylalanine. CDR3 DNA only is kept here, 45 bases in frame from base 1. CDR1 is given as SGHTA and CDR2 as FQGNSA, both from the germline V gene. Here the chain combines TRBV7-2 and TRBJ2-5; the D call is tentative, TRBD1 or TRBD2, as each matches 6 bases. Material: PBMCs from blood, obtained 14 days before vaccination. The source is a man between 45 and 60 years old who received an inactivated influenza vaccine. Donor details come from another sample of the same person, matched by shared clones. In nucleotide form, the sequence is TGTGCCAGCAGCTTACCGGGGGCGGAGGGAGAGACCCAGTACTTC. The translation is CASSLPGAEGETQYF.